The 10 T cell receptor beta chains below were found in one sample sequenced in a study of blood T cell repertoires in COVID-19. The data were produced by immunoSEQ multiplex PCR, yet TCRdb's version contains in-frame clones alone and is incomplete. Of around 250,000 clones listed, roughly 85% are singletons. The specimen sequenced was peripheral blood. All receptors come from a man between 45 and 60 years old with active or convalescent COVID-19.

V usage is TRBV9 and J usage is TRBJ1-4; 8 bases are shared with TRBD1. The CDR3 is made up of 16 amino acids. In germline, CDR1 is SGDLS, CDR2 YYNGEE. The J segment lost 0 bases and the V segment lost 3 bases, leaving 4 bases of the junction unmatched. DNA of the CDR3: TGTGCCAGCAGCGCCCAGGGGGCAGCAACTAATGAAAAACTGTTTTTT. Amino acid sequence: CASSAQGAATNEKLFF.

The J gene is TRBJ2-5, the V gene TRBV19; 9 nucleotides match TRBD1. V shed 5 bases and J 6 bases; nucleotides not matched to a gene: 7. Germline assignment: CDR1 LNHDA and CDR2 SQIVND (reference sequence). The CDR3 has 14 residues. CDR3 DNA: TGTGCCAGTAGTCCGGGACAGGGCTTTCAGACCCAGTACTTC. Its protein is CASSPGQGFQTQYF.

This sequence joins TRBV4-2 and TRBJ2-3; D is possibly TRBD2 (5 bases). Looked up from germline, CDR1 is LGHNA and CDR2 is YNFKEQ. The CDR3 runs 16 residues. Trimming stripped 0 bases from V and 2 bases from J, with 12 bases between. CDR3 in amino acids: CASSQEYQRYTDTQYF. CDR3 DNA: TGTGCCAGCAGCCAAGAGTACCAGCGGTACACAGATACGCAGTATTTT.

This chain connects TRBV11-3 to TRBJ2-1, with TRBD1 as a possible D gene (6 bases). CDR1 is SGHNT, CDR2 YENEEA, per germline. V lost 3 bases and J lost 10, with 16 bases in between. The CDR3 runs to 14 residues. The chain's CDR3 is CASSFRSQGGEQFF. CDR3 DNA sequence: TGTGCCAGCAGCTTTCGATCACAGGGTGGCGAGCAGTTCTTC. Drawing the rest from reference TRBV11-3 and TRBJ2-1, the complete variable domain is EAGVVQSPRYKIIEKKQPVAFWCNPISGHNTLYWYLQNLGQGPELLIRYENEEAVDDSQLPKDRFSAERLKGVDSTLKIQPAELGDSAVYLCASSFRSQGGEQFFGPGTRLTVL.

The CDR3 loop is CASSLVTGRLNQPQHF. The CDR3 DNA sequence: TGTGCCAGCAGCTTAGTGACAGGGAGGTTGAATCAGCCCCAGCATTTT. V and J are TRBV7-8 and TRBJ1-5; 7 bases are a match to TRBD1. The V segment lost 1 base and the J segment 4 bases; nucleotides outside the gene matches: 7. This CDR3 spans 16 amino acids. Germline loops: CDR1 SGHVS, CDR2 FQNEAQ.

DNA for the CDR3: TGTGCCAGCAGTGAATTAGGGACTAGCGGGAGAGGTATGAATGAGCAGTTCTTC. It encodes CASSELGTSGRGMNEQFF. The chain uses TRBV25-1 and TRBJ2-1; 14 nucleotides match TRBD2. CDR1 is MGHDK and CDR2 is SYGVNS in the germline V gene. Losses at the gene ends were 1 base for V and 7 bases for J; bases not matched to a gene: 9. This CDR3 spans 18 amino acids.

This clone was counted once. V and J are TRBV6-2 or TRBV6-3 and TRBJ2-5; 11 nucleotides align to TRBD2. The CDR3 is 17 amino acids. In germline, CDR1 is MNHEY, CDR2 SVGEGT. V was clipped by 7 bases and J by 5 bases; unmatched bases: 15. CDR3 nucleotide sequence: TGTGCCAGCAACCCGCCGATAGCGGGAGGGCCCTGGGAGACCCAGTACTTC. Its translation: CASNPPIAGGPWETQYF.

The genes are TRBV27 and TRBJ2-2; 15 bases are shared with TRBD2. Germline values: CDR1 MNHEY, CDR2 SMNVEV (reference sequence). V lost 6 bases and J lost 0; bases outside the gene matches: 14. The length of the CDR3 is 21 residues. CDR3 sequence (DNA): TGTGCCAGCAGCCCACGCCCCCGGACTAGCGGGAGGGCCACGAACACCGGGGAGCTGTTTTTT. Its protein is CASSPRPRTSGRATNTGELFF.

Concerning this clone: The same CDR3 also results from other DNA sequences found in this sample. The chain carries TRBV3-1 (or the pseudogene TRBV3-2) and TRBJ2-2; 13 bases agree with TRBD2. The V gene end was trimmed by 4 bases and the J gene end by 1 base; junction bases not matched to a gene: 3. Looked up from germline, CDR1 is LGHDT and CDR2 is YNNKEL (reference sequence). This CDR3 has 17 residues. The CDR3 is CASSLRTSGRNTGELFF. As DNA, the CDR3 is TGTGCCAGCAGCCTCCGGACTAGCGGGAGGAACACCGGGGAGCTGTTTTTT.

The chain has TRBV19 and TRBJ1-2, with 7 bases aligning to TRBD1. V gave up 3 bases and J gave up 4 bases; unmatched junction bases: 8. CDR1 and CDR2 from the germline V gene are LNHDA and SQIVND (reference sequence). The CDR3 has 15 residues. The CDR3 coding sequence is TGTGCCAGTAGTATTGGGGACAGTGCGGGCTATGGCTACACCTTC. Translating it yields CASSIGDSAGYGYTF.